These 2 T cell receptor beta chains originate from one sample sequenced in a study of cytomegalovirus exposure and HLA in healthy donors. The PCR had 60 Vbeta and 13 Jbeta primers. Using immunoSEQ multiplex PCR, the repertoire was profiled, and TCRdb retains in-frame clones only, with some absent. The specimen's table records nearly 200,000 clones. The material sequenced was PBMCs. These receptors all come from a boy younger than 18 in good health and CMV-seronegative.

The gene calls are TRBV7-6 and TRBJ2-3; possible D gene TRBD2, 6 bases. Germline CDR1 SGHVS, CDR2 FNYEAQ. The CDR3 runs to 14 residues. V was trimmed by 3 bases and J by 2 bases, leaving 9 bases between them. The DNA for the CDR3 is TGTGCCAGCAGCTTGGGCGGGATCACAGATACGCAGTATTTT. Its protein is CASSLGGITDTQYF.

The CDR3 coding sequence is TGTGCCAGCAGCCCGGGACAGGGGGTTTACGAGCAGTACTTC. This gives the protein CASSPGQGVYEQYF. The chain recombines TRBV11-2 with TRBJ2-7; TRBD1 matches 11 bases. J gave up 4 bases and V 5 bases, and 4 bases lay outside the gene matches. Germline V gives CDR1 SGHAT, CDR2 FQNNGV. There are 14 residues in the CDR3. Full variable domain (outside the CDR3, taken from reference TRBV11-2 and TRBJ2-7): EAGVAQSPRYKIIEKRQSVAFWCNPISGHATLYWYQQILGQGPKLLIQFQNNGVVDDSQLPKDRFSAERLKGVDSTLKIQPAKLEDSAVYLCASSPGQGVYEQYFGPGTRLTVT.